The T cell receptor (beta chain) under discussion was sequenced for a study of human T cells and chemical hapten exposure. About the research overall: Minor pooled library volume differences mainly drove per-sample TCR yield variation.

The CDR3 is made up of 16 amino acids. The junction had 10 bases not matched to a gene; V was cut back by 0 bases and J by 5 bases. CDR1 and CDR2 from the germline V gene are MNHEY and SVGEGT. The time point here: pre-sensitization, week 0. Stated treatment: therapeutic diphenylcyclopropenone sensitization with weekly scalp DPC. Using its own MiXCR run on the RACE reads, TCRdb lists one record per CDR3 protein. The sample consists of 250,000 to 300,000 distinct CDR3 sequences, roughly 8% of them appearing once. Sequenced material: whole blood, taken in connection with sensitization to the hapten diphenylcyclopropenone (DPC). The J gene is TRBJ2-7, the V gene TRBV6-2 or TRBV6-3; TRBD1 agrees at 7 bases. The clonotype was recovered from a young man with alopecia areata. Some clones in this sample may be carry-over from other donors' samples. The CDR3 sequence is CASSYSIEGASDEQYF. In nucleotides, the CDR3 is TGTGCCAGCAGTTACTCGATCGAGGGGGCTTCGGACGAGCAGTACTTC.